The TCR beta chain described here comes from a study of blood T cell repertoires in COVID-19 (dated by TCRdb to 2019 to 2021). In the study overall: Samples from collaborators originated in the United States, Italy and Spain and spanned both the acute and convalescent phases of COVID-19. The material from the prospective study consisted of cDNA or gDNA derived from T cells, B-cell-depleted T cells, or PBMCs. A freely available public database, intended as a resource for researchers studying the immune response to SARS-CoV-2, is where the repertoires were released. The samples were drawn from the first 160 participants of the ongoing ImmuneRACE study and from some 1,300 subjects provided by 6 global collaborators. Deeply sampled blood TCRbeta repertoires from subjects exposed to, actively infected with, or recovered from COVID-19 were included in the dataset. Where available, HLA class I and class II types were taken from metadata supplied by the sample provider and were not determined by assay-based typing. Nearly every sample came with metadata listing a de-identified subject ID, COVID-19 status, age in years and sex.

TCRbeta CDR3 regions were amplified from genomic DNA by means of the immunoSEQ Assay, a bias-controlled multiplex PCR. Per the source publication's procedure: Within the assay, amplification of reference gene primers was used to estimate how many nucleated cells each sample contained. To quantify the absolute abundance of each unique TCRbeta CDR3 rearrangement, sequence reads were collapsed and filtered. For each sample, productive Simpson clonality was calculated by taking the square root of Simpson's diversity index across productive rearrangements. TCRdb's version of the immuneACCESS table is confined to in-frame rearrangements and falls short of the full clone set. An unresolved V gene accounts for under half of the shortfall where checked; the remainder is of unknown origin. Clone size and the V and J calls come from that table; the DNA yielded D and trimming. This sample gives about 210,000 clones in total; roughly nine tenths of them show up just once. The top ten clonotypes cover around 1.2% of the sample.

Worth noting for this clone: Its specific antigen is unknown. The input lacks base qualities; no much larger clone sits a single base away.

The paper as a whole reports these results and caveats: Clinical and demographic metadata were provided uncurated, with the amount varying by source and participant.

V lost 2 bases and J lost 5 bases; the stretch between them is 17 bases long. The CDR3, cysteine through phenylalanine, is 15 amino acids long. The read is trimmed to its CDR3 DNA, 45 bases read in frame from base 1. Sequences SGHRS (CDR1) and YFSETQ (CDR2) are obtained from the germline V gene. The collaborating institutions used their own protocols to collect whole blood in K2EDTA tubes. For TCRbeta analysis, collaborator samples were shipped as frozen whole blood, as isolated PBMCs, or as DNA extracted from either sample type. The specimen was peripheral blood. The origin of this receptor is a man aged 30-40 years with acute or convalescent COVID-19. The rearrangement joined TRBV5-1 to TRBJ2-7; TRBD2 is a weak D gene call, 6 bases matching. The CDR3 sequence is CASSLGSSGLDEQYF. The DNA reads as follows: TGCGCCAGCAGCTTAGGGAGTAGCGGCCTGGACGAGCAGTACTTC.